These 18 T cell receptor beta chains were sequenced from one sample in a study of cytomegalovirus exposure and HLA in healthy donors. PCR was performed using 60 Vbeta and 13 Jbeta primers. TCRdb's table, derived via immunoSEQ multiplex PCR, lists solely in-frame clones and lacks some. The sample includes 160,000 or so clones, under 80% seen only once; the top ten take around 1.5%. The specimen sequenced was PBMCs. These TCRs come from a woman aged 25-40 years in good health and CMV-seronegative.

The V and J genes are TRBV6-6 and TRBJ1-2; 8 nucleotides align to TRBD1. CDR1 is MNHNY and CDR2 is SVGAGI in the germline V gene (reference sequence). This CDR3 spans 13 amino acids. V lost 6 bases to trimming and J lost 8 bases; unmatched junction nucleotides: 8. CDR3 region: CASSQGQAGGYTF. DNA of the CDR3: TGTGCCAGCAGCCAGGGACAGGCGGGGGGCTACACCTTC.

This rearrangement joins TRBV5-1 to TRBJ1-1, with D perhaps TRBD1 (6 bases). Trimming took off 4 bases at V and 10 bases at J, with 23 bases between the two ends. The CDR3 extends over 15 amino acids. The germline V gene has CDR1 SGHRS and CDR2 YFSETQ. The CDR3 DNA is TGCGCCAGCAGCACTGGACAGTTTTTACTTTCGGTAGCTTTCTTT. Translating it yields CASSTGQFLLSVAFF.

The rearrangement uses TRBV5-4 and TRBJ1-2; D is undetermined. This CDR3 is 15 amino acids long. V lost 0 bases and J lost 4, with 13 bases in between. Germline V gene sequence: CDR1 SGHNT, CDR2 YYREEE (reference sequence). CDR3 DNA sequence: TGTGCCAGCAGCTTGGATCCGGGTGCCGGCTATGGCTACACCTTC. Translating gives CASSLDPGAGYGYTF.

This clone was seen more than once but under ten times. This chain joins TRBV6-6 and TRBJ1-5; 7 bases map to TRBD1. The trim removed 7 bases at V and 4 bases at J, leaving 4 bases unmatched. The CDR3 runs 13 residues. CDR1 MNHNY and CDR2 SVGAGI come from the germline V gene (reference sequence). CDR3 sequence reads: CASNGQENQPQHF. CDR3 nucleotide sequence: TGTGCCAGCAACGGACAGGAGAATCAGCCCCAGCATTTT.

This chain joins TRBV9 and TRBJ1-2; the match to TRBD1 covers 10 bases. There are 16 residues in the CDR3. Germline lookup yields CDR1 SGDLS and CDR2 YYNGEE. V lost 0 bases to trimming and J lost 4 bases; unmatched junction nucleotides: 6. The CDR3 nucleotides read TGTGCCAGCAGCGTAGCTACGTGGACAGGGGGCTATGGCTACACCTTC. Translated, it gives CASSVATWTGGYGYTF.

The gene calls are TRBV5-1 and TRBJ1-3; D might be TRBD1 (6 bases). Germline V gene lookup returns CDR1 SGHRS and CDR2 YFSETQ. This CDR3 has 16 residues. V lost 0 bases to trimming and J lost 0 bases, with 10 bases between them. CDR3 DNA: TGCGCCAGCAGCTTGGCTGGGGGCAACTCTGGAAACACCATATATTTT. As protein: CASSLAGGNSGNTIYF.

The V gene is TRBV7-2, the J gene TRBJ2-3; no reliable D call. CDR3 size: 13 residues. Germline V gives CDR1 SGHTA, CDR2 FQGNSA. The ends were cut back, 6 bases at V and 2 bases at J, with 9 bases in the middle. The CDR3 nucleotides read TGTGCCAGCAGTTCTGTCCCCACAGATACGCAGTATTTT. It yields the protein CASSSVPTDTQYF.

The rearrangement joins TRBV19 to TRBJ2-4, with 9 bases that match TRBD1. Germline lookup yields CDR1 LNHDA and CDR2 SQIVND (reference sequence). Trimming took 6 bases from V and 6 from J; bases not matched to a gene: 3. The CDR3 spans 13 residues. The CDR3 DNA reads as TGTGCCAGTAGGGGACAGGGCATAAACATTCAGTACTTC. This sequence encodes CASRGQGINIQYF.

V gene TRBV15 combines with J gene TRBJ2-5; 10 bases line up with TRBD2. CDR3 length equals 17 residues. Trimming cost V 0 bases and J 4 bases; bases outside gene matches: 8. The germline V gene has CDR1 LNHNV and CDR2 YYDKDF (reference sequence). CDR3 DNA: TGTGCCACCAGCAGAGATCTTGAGCGGGGGGGCGGAGAGACCCAGTACTTC. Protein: CATSRDLERGGGETQYF.

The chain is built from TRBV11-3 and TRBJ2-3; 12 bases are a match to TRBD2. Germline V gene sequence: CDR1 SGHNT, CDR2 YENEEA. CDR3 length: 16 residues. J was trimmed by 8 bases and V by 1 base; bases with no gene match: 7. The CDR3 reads CASSLGGASGGATQYF. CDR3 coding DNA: TGTGCCAGCAGCTTAGGAGGTGCTAGCGGGGGGGCTACGCAGTATTTT.

The CDR3 loop reads CASSLDPGGRETQYF. For the CDR3, the DNA is TGTGCCAGCAGCTTAGATCCTGGAGGGAGGGAGACCCAGTACTTC. The gene calls are TRBV11-2 and TRBJ2-5; possibly TRBD2 for D (6 bases). This CDR3 is 15 amino acids long. Germline CDR1 reads SGHAT; CDR2 reads FQNNGV. Trimming cost V 0 bases and J 5 bases, with 13 bases left between them.

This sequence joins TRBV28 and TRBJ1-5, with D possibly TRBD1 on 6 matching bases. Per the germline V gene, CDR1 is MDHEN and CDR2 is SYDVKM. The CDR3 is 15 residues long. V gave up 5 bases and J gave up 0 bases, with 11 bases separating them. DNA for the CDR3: TGTGCCAGCAGTCAGGACAGCTATAGCAATCAGCCCCAGCATTTT. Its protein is CASSQDSYSNQPQHF.

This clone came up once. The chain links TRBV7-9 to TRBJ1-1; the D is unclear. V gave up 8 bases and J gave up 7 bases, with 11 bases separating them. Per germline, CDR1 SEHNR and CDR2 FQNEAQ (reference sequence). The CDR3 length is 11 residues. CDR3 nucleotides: TGTGCCAGCCGAGAACGCGTTGAAGCTTTCTTT. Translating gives CASRERVEAFF.

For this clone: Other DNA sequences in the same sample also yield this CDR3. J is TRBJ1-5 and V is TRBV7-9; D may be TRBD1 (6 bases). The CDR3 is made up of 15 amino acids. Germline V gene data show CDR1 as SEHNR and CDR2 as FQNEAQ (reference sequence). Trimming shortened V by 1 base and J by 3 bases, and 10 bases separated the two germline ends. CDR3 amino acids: CASSLGQGNNQPQHF. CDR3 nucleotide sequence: TGTGCCAGCAGCTTAGGTCAGGGGAACAATCAGCCCCAGCATTTT. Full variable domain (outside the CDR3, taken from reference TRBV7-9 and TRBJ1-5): DTGVSQNPRHKITKRGQNVTFRCDPISEHNRLYWYRQTLGQGPEFLTYFQNEAQLEKSRLLSDRFSAERPKGSFSTLEIQRTEQGDSAMYLCASSLGQGNNQPQHFGDGTRLSIL.

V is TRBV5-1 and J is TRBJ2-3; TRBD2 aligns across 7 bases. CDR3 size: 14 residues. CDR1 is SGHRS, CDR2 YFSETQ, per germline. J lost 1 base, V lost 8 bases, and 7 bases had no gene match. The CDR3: CASCASGGTDTQYF. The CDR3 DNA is TGCGCCAGTTGCGCGAGCGGGGGCACAGATACGCAGTATTTT.

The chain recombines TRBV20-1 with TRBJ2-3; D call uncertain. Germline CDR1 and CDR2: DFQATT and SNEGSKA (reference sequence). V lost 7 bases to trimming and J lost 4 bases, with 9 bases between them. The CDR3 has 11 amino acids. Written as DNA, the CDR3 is TGCAGTGTTGAGGTTTCAGATACGCAGTATTTT. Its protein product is CSVEVSDTQYF.

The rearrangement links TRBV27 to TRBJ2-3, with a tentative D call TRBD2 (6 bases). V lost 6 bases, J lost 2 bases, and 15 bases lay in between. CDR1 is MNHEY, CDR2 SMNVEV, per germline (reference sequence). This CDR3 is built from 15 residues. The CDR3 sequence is CASSPSSGFTDTQYF. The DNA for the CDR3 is TGTGCCAGCAGCCCCTCGAGCGGGTTCACAGATACGCAGTATTTT.

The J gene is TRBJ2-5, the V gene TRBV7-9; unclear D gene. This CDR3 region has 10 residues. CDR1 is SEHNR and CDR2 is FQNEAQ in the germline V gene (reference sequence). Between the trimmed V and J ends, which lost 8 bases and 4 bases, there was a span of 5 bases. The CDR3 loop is CASALETQYF. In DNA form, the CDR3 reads TGTGCCAGCGCGTTAGAGACCCAGTACTTC.